What follows are 10 T cell receptor beta chains derived from one specimen sequenced in a study of blood T cell repertoires in COVID-19. Using immunoSEQ multiplex PCR, the repertoire was profiled, and TCRdb retains in-frame clones only, with some absent. The table records 87,000 or so clones, 80% to 85% of them present only once. Sequencing was carried out using peripheral blood. The receptors come from a woman of 80 years or more with active or convalescent COVID-19.

The chain employs TRBV7-9 and TRBJ2-3; TRBD2 matches 10 bases. Germline CDR1 and CDR2: SEHNR and FQNEAQ (reference sequence). V was pared by 10 bases and J by 4 bases, with 8 bases of the junction left unmatched. The CDR3 consists of 14 residues. CDR3 bases: TGTGCCATCCGAAGTAGCGGGAGGTCAGATACGCAGTATTTT. Translating it yields CAIRSSGRSDTQYF.

The CDR3 reads CASSYRQGWNEAFF. As DNA, the CDR3 is TGTGCCAGCAGTTATCGACAGGGGTGGAATGAAGCTTTCTTT. The chain employs TRBV6-2 or TRBV6-3 and TRBJ1-1, with 8 bases that match TRBD1. After removal of 3 bases from V and 7 bases from J, the junction contained 7 bases not matched to a gene. The germline gives CDR1 MNHEY, CDR2 SVGEGT. The CDR3 loop spans 14 amino acids.

V and J are TRBV30 and TRBJ2-7; weak D call: TRBD2 (6 bases). Germline CDR1 GTSNPN, CDR2 SVGIG (reference sequence). The CDR3 runs to 15 residues. V lost 6 bases and J 2 bases, leaving 20 bases between the germline ends. The CDR3 is CACILTPGGPYEQYF. DNA of the CDR3: TGTGCCTGCATCCTGACACCCGGGGGTCCCTACGAGCAGTACTTC.

The chain uses TRBV12-3 or TRBV12-4 and TRBJ1-5; TRBD1 aligns across 8 bases. V shed 8 bases, J shed 8 bases, and the junction held 8 bases outside the gene matches. This CDR3 is built from 13 residues. This CDR3 is CASGQGGGKPQHF. CDR3 nucleotides: TGTGCCAGCGGACAGGGAGGTGGGAAGCCCCAGCATTTT.

V and J are TRBV7-2 and TRBJ1-5; 7 nucleotides line up with TRBD1. The CDR3 is 14 residues long. CDR1 and CDR2 (germline): SGHTA, FQGNSA. Trimming removed 6 bases from V and 3 bases from J; junction bases left unmatched: 5. The DNA of the CDR3 is TGTGCCAGCAGTCTGACAGGGCTCAATCAGCCCCAGCATTTT. Translated, it gives CASSLTGLNQPQHF.

The rearrangement joins TRBV18 to TRBJ1-3; the D gene is possibly TRBD1 (6 bases). V dropped 0 bases and J dropped 4 bases, with 16 bases sitting between them. CDR1 KGHSH and CDR2 LQKENI come from the germline V gene. This CDR3 has 17 amino acids. CDR3 DNA sequence: TGTGCCAGCTCACCACCGTTAAGGGGGACGGGAGGAAACACCATATATTTT. It codes for CASSPPLRGTGGNTIYF.

The chain employs TRBV7-2 and TRBJ1-2; TRBD1 aligns across 7 bases. The length of the CDR3 is 14 residues. V dropped 0 bases and J dropped 4; count of bases not matched to a gene: 2. Germline V gives CDR1 SGHTA, CDR2 FQGNSA. CDR3 loop: CASSLAGQTYGYTF. Here the CDR3 DNA reads TGTGCCAGCAGCTTAGCGGGACAGACCTATGGCTACACCTTC.

This rearrangement joins TRBV6-2 or TRBV6-3 to TRBJ2-2; 14 nucleotides agree with TRBD2. Germline assignment: CDR1 MNHEY and CDR2 SVGEGT. The V and J ends lost 5 bases and 7 bases, in that order; junction bases with no gene match: 12. CDR3 length equals 18 residues. The CDR3 region is CASSLRLAGGPGGGELFF. CDR3 in DNA: TGTGCCAGCAGTCTACGACTAGCGGGAGGGCCCGGCGGCGGGGAGCTGTTTTTT.

The chain recombines TRBV6-1 with TRBJ2-4, with D possibly being TRBD1 (5 bases). This CDR3 comprises 13 residues. CDR1 and CDR2 (germline): MNHNS, SASEGT. V lost 7 bases and J 6 bases, leaving 13 bases between the germline ends. The CDR3 coding sequence is TGTGCCAGCAAGGACCAGGGTCCAAACATTCAGTACTTC. Encoded protein: CASKDQGPNIQYF.

On this clone itself: At one of its ends the junction is not consistent with the germline gene, which may arise from a read error. This sample includes further DNA sequences coding for the same CDR3. This chain links TRBV7-2 with TRBJ2-3; TRBD2 matches 9 bases. Germline V gene data show CDR1 as SGHTA and CDR2 as FQGNSA. The CDR3 runs 15 residues. The CDR3 nucleotides read TGTGCCAGCAGCTTCTACGCGGGGGGGACAGATACACAGTATTTT. It codes for CASSFYAGGTDTQYF.